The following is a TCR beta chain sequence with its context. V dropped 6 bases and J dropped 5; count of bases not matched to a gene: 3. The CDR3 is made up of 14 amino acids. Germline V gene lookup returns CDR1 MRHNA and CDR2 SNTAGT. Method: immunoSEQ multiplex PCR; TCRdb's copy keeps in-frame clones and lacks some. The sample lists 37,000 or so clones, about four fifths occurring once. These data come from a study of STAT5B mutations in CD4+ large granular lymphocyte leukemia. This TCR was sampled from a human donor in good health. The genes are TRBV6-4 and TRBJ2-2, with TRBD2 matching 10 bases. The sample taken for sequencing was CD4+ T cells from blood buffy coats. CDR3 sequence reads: CASSWTSGTGELFF. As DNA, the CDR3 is TGTGCCAGCAGCTGGACTAGCGGTACCGGGGAGCTGTTTTTT.